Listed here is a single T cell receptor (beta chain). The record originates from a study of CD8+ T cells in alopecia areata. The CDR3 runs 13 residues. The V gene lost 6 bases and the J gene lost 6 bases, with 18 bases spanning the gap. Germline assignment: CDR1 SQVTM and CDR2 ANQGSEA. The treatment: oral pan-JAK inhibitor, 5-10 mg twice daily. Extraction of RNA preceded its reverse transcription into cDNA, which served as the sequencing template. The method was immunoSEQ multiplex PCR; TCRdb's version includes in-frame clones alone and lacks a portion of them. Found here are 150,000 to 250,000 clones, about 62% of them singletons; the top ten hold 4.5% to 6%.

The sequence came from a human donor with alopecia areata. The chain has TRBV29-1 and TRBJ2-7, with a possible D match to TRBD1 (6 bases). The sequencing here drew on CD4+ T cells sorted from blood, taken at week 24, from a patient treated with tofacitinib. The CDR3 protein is CSVSGTRVGEQYF. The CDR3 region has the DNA TGCAGCGTCTCCGGGACAAGAGTTGGCGAGCAGTACTTC.